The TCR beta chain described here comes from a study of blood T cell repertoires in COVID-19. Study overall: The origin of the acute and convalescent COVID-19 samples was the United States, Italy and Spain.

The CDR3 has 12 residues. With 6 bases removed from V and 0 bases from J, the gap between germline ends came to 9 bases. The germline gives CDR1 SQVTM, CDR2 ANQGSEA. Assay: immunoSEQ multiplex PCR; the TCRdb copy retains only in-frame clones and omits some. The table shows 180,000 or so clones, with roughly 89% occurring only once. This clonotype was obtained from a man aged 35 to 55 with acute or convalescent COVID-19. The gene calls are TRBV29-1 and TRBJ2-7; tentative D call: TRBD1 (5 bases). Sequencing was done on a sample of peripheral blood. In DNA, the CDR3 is TGCAGCGTCGCCAGGGACTCCTACGAGCAGTACTTC. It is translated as CSVARDSYEQYF.